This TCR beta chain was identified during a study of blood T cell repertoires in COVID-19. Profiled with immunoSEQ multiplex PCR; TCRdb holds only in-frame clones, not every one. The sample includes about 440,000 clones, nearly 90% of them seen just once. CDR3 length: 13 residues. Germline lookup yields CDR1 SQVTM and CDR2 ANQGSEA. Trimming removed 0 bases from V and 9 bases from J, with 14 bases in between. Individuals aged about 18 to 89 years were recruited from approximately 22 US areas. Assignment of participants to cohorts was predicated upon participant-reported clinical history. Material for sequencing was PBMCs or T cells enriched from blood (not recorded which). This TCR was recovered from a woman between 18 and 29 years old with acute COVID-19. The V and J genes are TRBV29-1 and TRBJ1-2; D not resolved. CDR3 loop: CSVEDPGRWSYTF. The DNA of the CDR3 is TGCAGCGTTGAAGACCCCGGGAGGTGGAGCTACACCTTC.